This TCR beta chain was documented in a study of blood T cell repertoires in COVID-19. Across the study: Whether acute or convalescent, the COVID-19 samples came from the United States, Italy and Spain. From T cells, B-cell-depleted T cells, or PBMCs came the material, which was cDNA or gDNA.

The germline CDR1 and CDR2 sequences are SGHRS and YFSETQ. The CDR3 consists of 16 residues. V lost 0 bases to trimming and J lost 14 bases, with 23 bases between them. This table comes from immunoSEQ multiplex PCR, and its TCRdb copy is limited to in-frame clones, with some not included. The sample comprises around 280,000 clones, 86% of which are singletons, and 2% to 2.5% rests with the top ten. This chain joins TRBV5-1 and TRBJ1-4; tentative D call: TRBD1 (5 bases). The receptor was isolated from a woman in her twenties or thirties who had recovered from COVID-19. What was sequenced was peripheral blood. CDR3 in DNA: TGCGCCAGCAGCTTGGAGGGAGGGGAGCATGAAAAAGGGCTGTTTTTT. This gives the protein CASSLEGGEHEKGLFF.